These 17 T cell receptor beta chains came from one sample sequenced in a study of identical twins. TCRdb ran MiXCR on the 5' RACE reads and lists one entry per CDR3 protein. The sample includes about 150,000 distinct CDR3 sequences, around 3.5% of them seen just once. The specimen sequenced was memory T cells sorted from blood. The origin of the receptors is a man aged 18 to 29 in good health.

Many counts were recorded for this clonotype. The chain uses TRBV29-1 and TRBJ2-7; the D gene is possibly TRBD2 (6 bases). The CDR3 has 11 amino acids. Trimming left V 5 bases short and J 4 bases short, with 9 bases between. Germline CDR1 and CDR2: SQVTM and ANQGSEA. CDR3 coding DNA: TGCAGCGTTAACAGCGGGTACGAGCAGTACTTC. Residues: CSVNSGYEQYF.

There are many counts of this clonotype. The rearrangement uses TRBV20-1 and TRBJ2-1, with D unresolved. Per the germline V gene, CDR1 is DFQATT and CDR2 is SNEGSKA (reference sequence). The CDR3 covers 14 residues. V lost 1 base, J lost 0 bases, and 7 bases lay in between. The CDR3 protein is CSARVGSSYNEQFF. The CDR3 nucleotides read TGCAGTGCTAGAGTTGGTAGCTCCTACAATGAGCAGTTCTTC.

There are many counts of this clonotype. The chain employs TRBV24-1 and TRBJ2-3; a weak D match, TRBD2 (6 bases). This CDR3 has 14 amino acids. Trimming removed 10 bases from V and 3 bases from J, with 16 bases in between. Per germline, CDR1 KGHDR and CDR2 SFDVKD. CDR3 sequence reads: CATLGRESTDTQYF. CDR3 coding DNA: TGTGCCACACTGGGGCGGGAATCGACAGATACGCAGTATTTT.

This clonotype was found many times. The chain recombines TRBV12-3 or TRBV12-4 with TRBJ2-4; 7 bases are a match to TRBD1. There are 13 residues in the CDR3. V dropped 3 bases and J dropped 8; count of bases not matched to a gene: 4. Here the CDR3 DNA reads TGTGCCAGCAGTTTGCAGGGGGAATACATTCAGTACTTC. Its protein is CASSLQGEYIQYF.

The table lists this clonotype with many counts. This chain links TRBV5-1 with TRBJ2-1; D may correspond to TRBD1 or TRBD2 (5 bases each). This CDR3 is built from 14 residues. V gave up 0 bases and J gave up 15 bases, with 19 bases separating them. Germline CDR1 is SGHRS and CDR2 is YFSETQ. As DNA, the CDR3 is TGCGCCAGCAGCTTGGCCGGGACCCCCGCGAATCGGTTCTTC. It translates to CASSLAGTPANRFF.

The table lists this clonotype with many counts. The chain has TRBV7-9 and TRBJ1-2; 7 bases fit TRBD1. Germline values: CDR1 SEHNR, CDR2 FQNEAQ (reference sequence). There are 12 residues in the CDR3. Trimming removed 5 bases from V and 6 bases from J; junction bases left unmatched: 3. The CDR3 region is CASSEQGNGYTF. CDR3 nucleotide sequence: TGTGCCAGCAGCGAACAGGGGAATGGCTACACCTTC.

In its sample, this clonotype was seen many times. The chain has TRBV19 and TRBJ1-1; D is perhaps TRBD1 (5 bases). The V end was cut by 2 bases, the J end by 4 bases, with 11 bases between. Germline CDR1 and CDR2: LNHDA and SQIVND (reference sequence). CDR3 length equals 14 residues. Here the CDR3 reads CASSIPRQSTEAFF. In nucleotides, the CDR3 is TGTGCCAGTAGTATACCCCGACAGAGCACTGAAGCTTTCTTT. Based on the CDR3 plus reference TRBV19 and TRBJ1-1, the full variable domain is DGGITQSPKYLFRKEGQNVTLSCEQNLNHDAMYWYRQDPGQGLRLIYYSQIVNDFQKGDIAEGYSVSREKKESFPLTVTSAQKNPTAFYLCASSIPRQSTEAFFGQGTRLTVV.

This clonotype was counted ten times or more. V is TRBV5-1 and J is TRBJ2-2; D is perhaps TRBD2 (5 bases). The V gene's germline CDR1 is SGHRS and CDR2 YFSETQ. The V and J ends lost 5 bases and 7 bases respectively, with 9 bases between them. This CDR3 has 12 residues. The CDR3 DNA reads as TGCGCCAGCAGTCCAGACTACGGGGAGCTGTTTTTT. Encoded protein: CASSPDYGELFF.

This clonotype was seen at least ten times. The chain joins TRBV7-2 to TRBJ1-6, with D perhaps matching TRBD1 (5 bases). The CDR3 totals 14 residues. The germline V and J ends were trimmed by 1 base and 6 bases, with 7 bases remaining between them. Per germline, CDR1 SGHTA and CDR2 FQGNSA. CDR3: CASSLGRANSPLHF. The DNA of the CDR3 is TGTGCCAGCAGCTTAGGCAGGGCTAATTCACCCCTCCACTTT.

This clonotype has ten or more counts. The V call is TRBV7-2, the J call TRBJ2-5, with unresolved D. This CDR3 region has 12 residues. Trimming cost V 2 bases and J 4 bases, with 5 bases left between them. CDR1 is SGHTA and CDR2 is FQGNSA in the germline V gene. CDR3 nucleotides: TGTGCCAGCAGCTTAAGTCGAGAGACCCAGTACTTC. It specifies CASSLSRETQYF.

This clonotype was detected many times. The chain links TRBV7-6 to TRBJ2-1; D unresolved. The CDR3 spans 12 residues. Deletions cut 5 bases from V and 5 bases from J, with 7 bases between. In germline, CDR1 is SGHVS, CDR2 FNYEAQ. Written as DNA, the CDR3 is TGTGCCAGCAGCCTCCATGACAATGAGCAGTTCTTC. It codes for CASSLHDNEQFF.

This clonotype has ten or more counts. The genes are TRBV9 and TRBJ1-3; possibly TRBD1 for D (6 bases). Deletions cut 5 bases from V and 0 bases from J, with 9 bases between. The CDR3 is 14 residues long. In germline, CDR1 is SGDLS, CDR2 YYNGEE. The CDR3 loop reads CASRGGYSGNTIYF. DNA of the CDR3: TGTGCCAGCAGAGGGGGGTACTCTGGAAACACCATATATTTT.

Many counts were recorded for this clonotype. The CDR3 coding sequence is TGTGCCAGCAGTTTATACCTCGGGGGAGGAACTGAAGCTTTCTTT. It specifies CASSLYLGGGTEAFF. This chain joins TRBV12-3 or TRBV12-4 and TRBJ1-1; weak D call: TRBD1 (5 bases). Trimming shortened V by 2 bases and J by 5 bases, and 15 bases separated the two germline ends. This CDR3 is 15 amino acids long.

This clonotype was observed at least ten times. The V gene is TRBV5-1, the J gene TRBJ1-1; 8 nucleotides line up with TRBD1. This CDR3 is built from 14 residues. V lost 4 bases to trimming and J lost 4 bases; unmatched junction nucleotides: 6. In germline, CDR1 is SGHRS, CDR2 YFSETQ. CDR3 amino acids: CASSRDRGRTEAFF. The CDR3 DNA reads as TGCGCCAGCAGCAGAGACAGGGGTCGCACTGAAGCTTTCTTT.

This clonotype was observed at least ten times. The chain employs TRBV5-1 and TRBJ2-1; the match to TRBD2 covers 9 bases. J gave up 4 bases and V 1 base, and 12 bases lay outside the gene matches. The V gene's germline CDR1 is SGHRS and CDR2 YFSETQ. This CDR3 region has 18 residues. In DNA, the CDR3 is TGCGCCAGCAGCTTGACACCTAGCGGGACCCCGCGATACAATGAGCAGTTCTTC. It yields the protein CASSLTPSGTPRYNEQFF.

This clonotype was recorded many times. The CDR3 region has the DNA TGTGCCAGCAGCCCAGGCTGGGCTGTTGGGCTAGCAGGCGATGAGCAGTTCTTC. Translating gives CASSPGWAVGLAGDEQFF. The chain recombines TRBV7-2 with TRBJ2-1; the D gene is possibly TRBD2 (5 bases). Germline V gives CDR1 SGHTA, CDR2 FQGNSA. The V gene lost 5 bases and the J gene lost 8 bases, with 28 bases spanning the gap. The length of the CDR3 is 18 residues.

At least ten counts were recorded for this clonotype. The genes are TRBV28 and TRBJ1-6; D remains unclear. Germline lookup yields CDR1 MDHEN and CDR2 SYDVKM. The CDR3 has 15 residues. V was cut by 7 bases and J by 0 bases, with 10 bases left in between. The CDR3, as DNA: TGTGCCAGCAACCCGACCGTCTCCTATAATTCACCCCTCCACTTT. Encoded protein: CASNPTVSYNSPLHF.